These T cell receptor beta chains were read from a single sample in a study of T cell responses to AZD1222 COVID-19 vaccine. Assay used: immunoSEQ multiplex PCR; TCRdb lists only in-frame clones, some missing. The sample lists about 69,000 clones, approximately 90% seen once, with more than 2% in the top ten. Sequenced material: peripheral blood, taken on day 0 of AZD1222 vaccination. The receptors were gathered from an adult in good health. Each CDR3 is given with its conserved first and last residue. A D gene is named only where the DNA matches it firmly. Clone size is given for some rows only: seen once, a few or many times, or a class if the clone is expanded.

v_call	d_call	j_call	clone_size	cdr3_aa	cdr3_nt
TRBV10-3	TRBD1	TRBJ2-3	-	CAITSGQTTDTQYF	TGTGCCATCACCTCGGGACAGACCACAGATACGCAGTATTTT
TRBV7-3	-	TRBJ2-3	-	CASSLGRTDTQYF	TGTGCCAGCAGCTTAGGTCGGACAGATACGCAGTATTTT
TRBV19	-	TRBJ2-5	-	CASSIAPDRETQYF	TGTGCCAGTAGTATAGCGCCAGACCGGGAGACCCAGTACTTC
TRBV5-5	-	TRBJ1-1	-	CASSLGNEAFF	TGTGCCAGCAGCTTGGGGAATGAAGCTTTCTTT
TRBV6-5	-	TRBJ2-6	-	CASSYSGVSGANVLTF	TGTGCCAGCAGTTACTCCGGCGTCTCTGGGGCCAACGTCCTGACTTTC
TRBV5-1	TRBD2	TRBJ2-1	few	CASSLAGAGPGFNEQFF	TGCGCCAGCAGCTTGGCAGGAGCGGGGCCGGGGTTTAATGAGCAGTTCTTC
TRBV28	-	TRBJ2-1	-	CASRTLGGNYNEQFF	TGTGCCAGCAGGACCCTGGGCGGGAACTACAATGAGCAGTTCTTC
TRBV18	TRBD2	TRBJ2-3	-	CASSPLSGGAPDTQYF	TGTGCCAGCTCACCACTTAGCGGGGGGGCTCCAGATACGCAGTATTTT
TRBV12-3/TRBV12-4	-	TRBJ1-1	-	CASSFYTEAFF	TGTGCCAGCAGTTTTTACACTGAAGCTTTCTTT
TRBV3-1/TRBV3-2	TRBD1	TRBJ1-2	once	CASSQAGTGHGYTF	TGTGCCAGCAGCCAAGCTGGGACAGGGCATGGCTACACCTTC
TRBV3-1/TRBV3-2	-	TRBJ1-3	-	CASSQDWGGDSGNTIYF	TGTGCCAGCAGCCAAGATTGGGGAGGAGACTCTGGAAACACCATATATTTT
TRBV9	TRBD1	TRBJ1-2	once	CASSPTLTGGGGGYTF	TGTGCCAGCAGCCCAACCTTGACAGGGGGCGGAGGTGGCTACACCTTC
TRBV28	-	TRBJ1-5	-	CASSSGADHQPQHF	TGTGCCAGCAGTTCGGGGGCGGACCATCAGCCCCAGCATTTT
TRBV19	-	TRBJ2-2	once	CASSILGQTTNTGELFF	TGTGCCAGTAGTATACTAGGACAGACTACGAACACCGGGGAGCTGTTTTTT
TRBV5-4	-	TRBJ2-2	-	CASSLGPGGELFF	TGTGCCAGCAGCTTGGGGCCCGGCGGGGAGCTGTTTTTT
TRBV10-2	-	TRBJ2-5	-	CASSVIGSQETQYF	TGCGCCAGCAGTGTTATCGGCAGCCAAGAGACCCAGTACTTC
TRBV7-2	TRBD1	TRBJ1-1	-	CASSLQAQGASTEAFF	TGTGCCAGCAGCTTACAGGCCCAGGGGGCGAGTACTGAAGCTTTCTTT
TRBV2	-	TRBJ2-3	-	CASNRGSDTQYF	TGTGCCAGCAATCGCGGGTCGGATACGCAGTATTTT
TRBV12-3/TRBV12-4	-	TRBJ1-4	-	CASSFSGDEKLFF	TGTGCCAGCAGTTTCAGTGGGGATGAAAAACTGTTTTTT
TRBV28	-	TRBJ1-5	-	CASNGGAVGQPQHF	TGTGCCAGCAACGGGGGCGCGGTTGGGCAGCCCCAGCATTTT
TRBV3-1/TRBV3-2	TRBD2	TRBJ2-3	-	CASSPTSGRACTKDTQYF	TGTGCCAGCAGCCCGACTAGCGGGAGGGCCTGTACAAAGGATACGCAGTATTTT
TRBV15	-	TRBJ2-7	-	CATSGRAGQNYEQYF	TGTGCCACCAGCGGACGAGCTGGACAGAACTACGAGCAGTACTTC
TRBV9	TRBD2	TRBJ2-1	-	CASSVGTSNEQFF	TGTGCCAGCAGCGTCGGGACTAGTAATGAGCAGTTCTTC
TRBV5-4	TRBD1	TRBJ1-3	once	CASSMTGGRGNTIYF	TGTGCCAGCAGCATGACAGGGGGCCGTGGAAACACCATATATTTT
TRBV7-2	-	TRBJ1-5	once	CASSLEGRGNQPQHF	TGTGCCAGCAGCTTAGAGGGTAGGGGCAATCAGCCCCAGCATTTT
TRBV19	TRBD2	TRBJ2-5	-	CASSVTRGLAGVQYF	TGTGCCAGTAGTGTCACACGGGGACTAGCGGGAGTCCAGTACTTC
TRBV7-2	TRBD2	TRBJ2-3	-	CASSADRGGTDTQYF	TGTGCCAGCAGCGCCGACCGGGGGGGGACAGATACGCAGTATTTT
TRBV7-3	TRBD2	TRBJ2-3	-	CASSLFAGVMNTQYF	TGTGCCAGCAGCTTATTTGCGGGAGTTATGAACACGCAGTATTTT
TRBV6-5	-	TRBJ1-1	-	CASSSQPQGDTEAFF	TGTGCCAGCAGTTCACAGCCACAGGGCGACACTGAAGCTTTCTTT
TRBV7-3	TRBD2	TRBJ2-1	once	CASSPHSGSSYNEQFF	TGTGCCAGCAGTCCCCATAGCGGGAGTTCCTACAATGAGCAGTTCTTC
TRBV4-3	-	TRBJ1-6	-	CASSQSGDIMKNSPLHF	TGCGCCAGCAGCCAATCTGGGGACATAATGAAAAATTCACCCCTCCACTTT
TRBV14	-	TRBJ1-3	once	CASGEQGTSGNTIYF	TGTGCCAGCGGCGAACAGGGAACGTCTGGAAACACCATATATTTT
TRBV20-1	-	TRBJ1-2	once	CSAKNGYTF	TGCAGTGCTAAAAATGGCTACACCTTC
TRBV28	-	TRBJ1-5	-	CASSSYRVSQPQHF	TGTGCCAGCAGTTCCTACAGGGTGAGCCAGCCCCAGCATTTT
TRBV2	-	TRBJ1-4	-	CASSRTDNEKLFF	TGTGCCAGCAGCCGGACGGATAATGAAAAACTGTTTTTT
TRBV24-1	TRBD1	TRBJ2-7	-	CATSDLRTGSYEQYF	TGTGCCACCAGTGATTTAAGGACAGGGTCCTACGAGCAGTACTTC
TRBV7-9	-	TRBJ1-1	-	CASSPAQGRGTEAFF	TGTGCCAGCAGCCCAGCGCAGGGCAGGGGCACTGAAGCTTTCTTT
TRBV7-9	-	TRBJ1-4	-	CASSRDPTNEKLFF	TGTGCCAGCAGCCGGGACCCCACTAATGAAAAACTGTTTTTT
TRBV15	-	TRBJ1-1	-	CATSRDNVDTEAFF	TGTGCCACCAGCAGAGACAATGTGGACACTGAAGCTTTCTTT
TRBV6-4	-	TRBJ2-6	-	CASSDSGGSGANVLTF	TGTGCCAGCAGTGACTCAGGGGGCTCTGGGGCCAACGTCCTGACTTTC
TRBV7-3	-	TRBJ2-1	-	CASSLRGGSLVTSSYNEQFF	TGTGCCAGCAGCTTGAGGGGCGGGTCTCTCGTTACGAGCTCCTACAATGAGCAGTTCTTC
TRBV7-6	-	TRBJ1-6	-	CASSPDHSYNSPLHF	TGTGCCAGCAGCCCCGACCATTCTTATAATTCACCCCTCCACTTT
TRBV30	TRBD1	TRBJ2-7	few	CAWRKAGGQYF	TGTGCCTGGAGGAAGGCAGGGGGGCAGTACTTC
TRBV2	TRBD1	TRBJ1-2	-	CASSLPGQGNGYTF	TGTGCCAGCAGTCTTCCGGGACAGGGAAATGGCTACACCTTC
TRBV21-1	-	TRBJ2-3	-	CASKGGTGTPSSFTQYF	TGTGCCAGCAAAGGGGGAACCGGGACTCCTTCATCTTTTACGCAGTATTTT
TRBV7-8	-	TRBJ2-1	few	CASKVEGWGSSYNEQFF	TGTGCCAGCAAGGTAGAGGGGTGGGGGAGCTCCTACAATGAGCAGTTCTTC
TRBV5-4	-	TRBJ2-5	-	CASSLGTSGETQYF	TGTGCCAGCAGCTTAGGGACCTCGGGAGAGACCCAGTACTTC
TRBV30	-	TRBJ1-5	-	CAWSRRGGYNSNQPQHF	TGTGCCTGGAGCCGGCGGGGGGGTTATAATAGCAATCAGCCCCAGCATTTT
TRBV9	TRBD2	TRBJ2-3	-	CASSLEAAGGADTQYF	TGTGCCAGCAGCCTAGAGGCAGCGGGGGGAGCAGATACGCAGTATTTT
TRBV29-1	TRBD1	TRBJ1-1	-	CSVAPGQGVIRNTEAFF	TGCAGCGTTGCCCCGGGACAGGGGGTAATTAGGAACACTGAAGCTTTCTTT
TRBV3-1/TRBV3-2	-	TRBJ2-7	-	CASSPPVGYEQYF	TGTGCCAGCAGCCCCCCTGTGGGCTACGAGCAGTACTTC
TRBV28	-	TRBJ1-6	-	CASRLDSHLSYNSPLHF	TGTGCCAGCAGACTGGACAGCCACCTCTCCTATAATTCACCCCTCCACTTT
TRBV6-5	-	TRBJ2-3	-	CATANPAWEDTQYF	TGTGCGACCGCTAACCCCGCGTGGGAAGATACGCAGTATTTT
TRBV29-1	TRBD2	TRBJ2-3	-	CSVRTSGGAGTQYF	TGCAGCGTTCGGACTAGCGGGGGGGCCGGTACGCAGTATTTT
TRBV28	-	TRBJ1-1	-	CASSLSHNTEAFF	TGTGCCAGCAGTTTGTCCCATAACACTGAAGCTTTCTTT